The entry below describes one TCR beta chain. Its antigen is not known. This sample was included in a study of T-cell memory formation after mild COVID-19. Study findings and constraints: Mostly located in CM and EM were contracting CD4+ clones, with contracting CD8+ clones located in EMRA. Pre-infection memory harbored some responding clones, suggesting cross-reactive memory joined.

After removal of 0 bases from V and 4 bases from J, the junction contained 9 bases not matched to a gene. Germline CDR1 reads DFQATT; CDR2 reads SNEGSKA (reference sequence). CDR3 size: 16 residues. MiXCR, run by TCRdb on the 5' RACE reads, gives a single entry per CDR3 protein. The sample includes roughly 450,000 distinct CDR3 sequences, 15% to 20% of them seen just once. The rearrangement joins TRBV20-1 to TRBJ2-1; 7 bases are shared with TRBD1. The receptor's source is an adult woman who had mild COVID-19 (a few samples of this study predate the infection). Cell type and time point are not known. The sample was PBMCs or a T cell subset sorted from them (not recorded which). CDR3 DNA: TGCAGTGCTAGAGATTCAGGACAGGCCCTATACAATGAGCAGTTCTTC. Translation: CSARDSGQALYNEQFF.